This T cell receptor beta chain was obtained from a study of OX40 agonist ivuxolimab in advanced cancers. The CDR3 has 11 amino acids. Trimming took 8 bases from V and 1 from J, leaving 5 bases between them. Germline lookup yields CDR1 MNHNY and CDR2 SVGAGI (reference sequence). The repertoire was sequenced with immunoSEQ multiplex PCR; TCRdb's copy has only in-frame clones and lacks some. The table includes roughly 100,000 clones, around nine tenths detected once. The chain links TRBV6-6 to TRBJ1-1; no reliable D call. The sequence came from an adult with an advanced solid tumor such as melanoma, head and neck, liver or kidney cancer. Sequencing was performed on CD4+ or CD8+ T cells sorted from blood, taken in a trial of the OX40 agonist ivuxolimab. The chain's CDR3 is CASVGNTEAFF. The CDR3 nucleotides read TGTGCCAGCGTCGGGAACACTGAAGCTTTCTTT.